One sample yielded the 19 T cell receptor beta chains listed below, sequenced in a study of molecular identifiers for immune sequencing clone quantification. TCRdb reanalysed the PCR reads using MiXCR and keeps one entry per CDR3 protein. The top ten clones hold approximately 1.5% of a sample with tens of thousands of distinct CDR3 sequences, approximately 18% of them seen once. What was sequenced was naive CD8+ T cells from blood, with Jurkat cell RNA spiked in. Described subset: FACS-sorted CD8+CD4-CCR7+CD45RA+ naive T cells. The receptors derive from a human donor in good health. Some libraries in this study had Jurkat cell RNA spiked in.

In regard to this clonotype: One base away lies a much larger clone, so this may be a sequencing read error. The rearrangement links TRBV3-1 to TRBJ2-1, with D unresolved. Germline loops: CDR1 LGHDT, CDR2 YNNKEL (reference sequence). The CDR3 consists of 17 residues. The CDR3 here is CASSQDSSWEGYNVQFF. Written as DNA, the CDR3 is TGTGCCAGCAGCCAAGATTCCTCGTGGGAAGGGTACAATGTGCAGTTCTTC.

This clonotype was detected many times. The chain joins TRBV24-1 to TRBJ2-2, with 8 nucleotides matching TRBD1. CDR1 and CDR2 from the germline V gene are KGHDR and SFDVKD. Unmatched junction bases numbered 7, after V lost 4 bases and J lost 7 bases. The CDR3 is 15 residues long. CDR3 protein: CATSDQDREVGELFF. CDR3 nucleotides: TGTGCCACCAGTGACCAGGACAGGGAAGTCGGGGAGCTGTTTTTT.

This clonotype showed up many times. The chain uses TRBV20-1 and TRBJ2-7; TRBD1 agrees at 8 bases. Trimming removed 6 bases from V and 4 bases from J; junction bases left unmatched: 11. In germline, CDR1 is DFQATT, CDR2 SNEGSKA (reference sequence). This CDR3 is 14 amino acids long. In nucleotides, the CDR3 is TGCAGTGCGGACAGGGCTAGCCAGGGTTACGAGCAGTACTTC. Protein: CSADRASQGYEQYF.

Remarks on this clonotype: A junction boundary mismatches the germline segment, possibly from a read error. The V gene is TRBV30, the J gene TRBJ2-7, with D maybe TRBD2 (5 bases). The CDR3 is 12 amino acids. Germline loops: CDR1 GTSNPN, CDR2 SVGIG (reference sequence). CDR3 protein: CARSGLSYEQYF. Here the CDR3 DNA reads TGTGCCCGGAGCGGACTGAGCTACGAGCAGTACTTC.

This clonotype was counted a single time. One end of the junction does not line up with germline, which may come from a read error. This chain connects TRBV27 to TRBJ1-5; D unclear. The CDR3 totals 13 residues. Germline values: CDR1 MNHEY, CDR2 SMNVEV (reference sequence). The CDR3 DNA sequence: TGTGTCAGCAGCCCCGTCAGCAACCAGCCCCAGCATTTT. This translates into CVSSPVSNQPQHF.

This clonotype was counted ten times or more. The CDR3 bases are TGTGCCAGCGAGGGGCCTGCCTACGAGCAGTACTTC. Its protein is CASEGPAYEQYF. The rearrangement uses TRBV3-1 and TRBJ2-7, with D possibly being TRBD1 or TRBD2 (5 bases each). V shed 8 bases and J shed 2 bases, with 10 bases lying between them. Germline V CDR1 and CDR2: LGHDT, YNNKEL (reference sequence). This CDR3 is 12 amino acids long.

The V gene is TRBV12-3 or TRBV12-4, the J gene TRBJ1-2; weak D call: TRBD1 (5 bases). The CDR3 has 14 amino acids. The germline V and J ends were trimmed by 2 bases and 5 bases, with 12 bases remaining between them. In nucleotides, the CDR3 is TGTGCCAGCAGTTTAATGCTGGGGCTATATGGCTACACCTTC. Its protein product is CASSLMLGLYGYTF.

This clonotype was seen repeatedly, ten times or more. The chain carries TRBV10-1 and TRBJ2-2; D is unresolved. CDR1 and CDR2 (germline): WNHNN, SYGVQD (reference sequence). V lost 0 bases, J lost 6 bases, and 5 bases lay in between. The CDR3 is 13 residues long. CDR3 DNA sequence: TGCGCCAGCAGTGAGTCCTATGCCGGGGAGCTGTTTTTT. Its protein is CASSESYAGELFF.

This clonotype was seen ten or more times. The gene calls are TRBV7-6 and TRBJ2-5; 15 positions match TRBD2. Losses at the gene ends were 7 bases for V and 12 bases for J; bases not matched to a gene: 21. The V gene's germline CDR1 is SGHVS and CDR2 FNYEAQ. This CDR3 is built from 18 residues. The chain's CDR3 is CASTIEVGLAGGPAQKYF. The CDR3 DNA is TGTGCCAGCACCATAGAGGTCGGACTAGCGGGAGGGCCTGCCCAGAAGTACTTC.

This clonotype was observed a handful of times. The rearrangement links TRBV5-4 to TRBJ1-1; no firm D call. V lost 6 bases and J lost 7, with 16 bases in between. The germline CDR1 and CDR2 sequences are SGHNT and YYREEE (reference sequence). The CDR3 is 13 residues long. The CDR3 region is CASNRTLRDEAFF. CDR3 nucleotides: TGTGCCAGCAACCGGACCCTCCGGGATGAAGCTTTCTTT.

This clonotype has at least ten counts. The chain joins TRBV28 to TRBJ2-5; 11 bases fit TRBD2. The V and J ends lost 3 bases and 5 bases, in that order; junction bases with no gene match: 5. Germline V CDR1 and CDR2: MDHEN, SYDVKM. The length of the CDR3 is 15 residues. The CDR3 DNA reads TGTGCCAGCAGTTTCACTAGCGGGAGTGGCGAGACCCAGTACTTC. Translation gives CASSFTSGSGETQYF.

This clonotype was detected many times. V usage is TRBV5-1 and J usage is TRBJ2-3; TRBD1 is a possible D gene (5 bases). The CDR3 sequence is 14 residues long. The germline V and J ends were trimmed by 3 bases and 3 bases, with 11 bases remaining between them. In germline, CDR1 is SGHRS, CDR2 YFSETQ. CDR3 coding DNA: TGCGCCAGCAGCTACCAGGGTCGGACAGATACGCAGTATTTT. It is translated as CASSYQGRTDTQYF. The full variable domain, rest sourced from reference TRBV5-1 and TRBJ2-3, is KAGVTQTPRYLIKTRGQQVTLSCSPISGHRSVSWYQQTPGQGLQFLFEYFSETQRNKGNFPGRFSGRQFSNSRSEMNVSTLELGDSALYLCASSYQGRTDTQYFGPGTRLTVL.

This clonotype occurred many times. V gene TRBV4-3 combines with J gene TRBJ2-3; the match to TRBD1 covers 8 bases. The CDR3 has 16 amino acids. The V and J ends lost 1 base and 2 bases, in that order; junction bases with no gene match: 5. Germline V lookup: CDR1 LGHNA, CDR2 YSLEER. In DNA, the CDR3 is TGCGCCAGCAGCCAAGTTTACAGGGGGTACACAGATACGCAGTATTTT. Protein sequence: CASSQVYRGYTDTQYF.

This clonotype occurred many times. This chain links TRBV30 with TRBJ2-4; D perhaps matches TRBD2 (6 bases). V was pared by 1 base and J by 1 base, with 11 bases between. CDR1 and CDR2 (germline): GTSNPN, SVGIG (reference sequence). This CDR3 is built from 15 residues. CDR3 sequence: CAWSGYGGAKNIQYF. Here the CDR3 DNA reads TGTGCCTGGAGTGGCTATGGAGGGGCCAAAAACATTCAGTACTTC.

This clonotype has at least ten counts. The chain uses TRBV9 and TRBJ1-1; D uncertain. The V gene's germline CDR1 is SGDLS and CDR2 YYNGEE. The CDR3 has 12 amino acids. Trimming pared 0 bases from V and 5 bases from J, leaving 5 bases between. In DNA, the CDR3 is TGTGCCAGCAGCGTAGGGGTTACTGAAGCTTTCTTT. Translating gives CASSVGVTEAFF.

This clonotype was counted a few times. In DNA form, the CDR3 reads TGTGCCAGCAGTTACGTCTCCAACACTGAAGCTTTCTTT. Translating it yields CASSYVSNTEAFF. The V gene is TRBV6-6, the J gene TRBJ1-1; D not resolved. Trimming left V 2 bases short and J 2 bases short, with 6 bases between. CDR3 size: 13 residues. Germline values: CDR1 MNHNY, CDR2 SVGAGI (reference sequence).

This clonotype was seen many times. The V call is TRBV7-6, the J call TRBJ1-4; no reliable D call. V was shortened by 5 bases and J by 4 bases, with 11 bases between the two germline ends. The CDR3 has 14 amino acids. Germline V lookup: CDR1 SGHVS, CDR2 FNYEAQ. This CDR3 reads CASSLTRFNEKLFF. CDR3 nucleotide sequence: TGTGCCAGCAGCCTGACACGATTTAATGAAAAACTGTTTTTT.

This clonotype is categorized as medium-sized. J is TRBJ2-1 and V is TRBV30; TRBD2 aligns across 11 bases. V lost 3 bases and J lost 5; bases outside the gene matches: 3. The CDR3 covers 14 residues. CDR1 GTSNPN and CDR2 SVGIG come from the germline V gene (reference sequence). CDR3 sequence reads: CAWRLGLADNEQFF. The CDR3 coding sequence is TGTGCCTGGAGACTGGGACTAGCGGACAATGAGCAGTTCTTC.

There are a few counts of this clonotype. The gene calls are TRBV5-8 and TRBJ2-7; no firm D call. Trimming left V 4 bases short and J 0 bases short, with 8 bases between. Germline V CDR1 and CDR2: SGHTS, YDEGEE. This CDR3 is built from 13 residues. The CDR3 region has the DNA TGTGCCAGCAGCCGAACAGACTCCTACGAGCAGTACTTC. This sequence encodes CASSRTDSYEQYF.